A single sample is the source of the 18 T cell receptor beta chains below, sequenced in a study of blood T cell repertoires in COVID-19. Clones were read by immunoSEQ multiplex PCR, and TCRdb kept only the in-frame ones, dropping some. The data contain 200,000 or so clones, 70% to 90% of them singletons. Input material: PBMCs or T cells enriched from blood (not recorded which). The receptors come from a woman aged 18-29 years who had recovered from COVID-19.

This chain links TRBV4-1 with TRBJ2-3; 12 bases align to TRBD2. With V trimmed by 1 base and J by 1 base, 6 bases remained unmatched. Germline V gene lookup returns CDR1 MGHRA and CDR2 YSYEKL. CDR3 length: 18 residues. CDR3 protein: CASSQGTSGAGGTDTQYF. CDR3 in DNA: TGCGCCAGCAGCCAAGGGACTAGCGGGGCCGGAGGCACAGATACGCAGTATTTT.

The chain links TRBV5-1 to TRBJ1-1; 9 nucleotides match TRBD1. The germline gives CDR1 SGHRS, CDR2 YFSETQ. This CDR3 spans 17 amino acids. V shed 4 bases, J shed 0 bases, and the junction held 10 bases outside the gene matches. CDR3 loop: CASSPRTGVRVNTEAFF. The CDR3 DNA reads TGCGCCAGCAGCCCACGGACAGGGGTGAGAGTGAACACTGAAGCTTTCTTT. The variable domain in full, with the rest retrieved from reference TRBV5-1 and TRBJ1-1, is KAGVTQTPRYLIKTRGQQVTLSCSPISGHRSVSWYQQTPGQGLQFLFEYFSETQRNKGNFPGRFSGRQFSNSRSEMNVSTLELGDSALYLCASSPRTGVRVNTEAFFGQGTRLTVV.

The chain recombines TRBV4-1 with TRBJ2-2, with TRBD2 matching 7 bases. The V gene end was trimmed by 0 bases and the J gene end by 1 base; junction bases not matched to a gene: 2. This CDR3 spans 16 amino acids. CDR1 is MGHRA and CDR2 is YSYEKL in the germline V gene. CDR3 sequence: CASSQELAVNTGELFF. DNA for the CDR3: TGCGCCAGCAGCCAAGAGCTAGCGGTGAACACCGGGGAGCTGTTTTTT.

The chain combines TRBV12-5 with TRBJ2-7, with 7 bases fitting TRBD1. This CDR3 has 15 amino acids. Germline V lookup: CDR1 LGHNT, CDR2 FRNRAP. Trimming at V came to 0 bases and at J to 1 base, leaving 3 bases not matched to a gene. CDR3 protein: CASGLVPGGSYEQYF. The CDR3 DNA sequence: TGTGCTAGTGGTTTGGTTCCAGGGGGTTCCTACGAGCAGTACTTC.

This chain uses TRBV19 with TRBJ2-7; TRBD1 matches at 11 bases. CDR3 length: 11 residues. CDR1 and CDR2 from the germline V gene are LNHDA and SQIVND (reference sequence). Trimming cost V 10 bases and J 6 bases; bases outside gene matches: 2. The CDR3 protein is CATGQGAEQYF. DNA for the CDR3: TGTGCCACCGGACAGGGGGCCGAGCAGTACTTC. Full variable domain (outside the CDR3, taken from reference TRBV19 and TRBJ2-7): DGGITQSPKYLFRKEGQNVTLSCEQNLNHDAMYWYRQDPGQGLRLIYYSQIVNDFQKGDIAEGYSVSREKKESFPLTVTSAQKNPTAFYLCATGQGAEQYFGPGTRLTVT.

The chain recombines TRBV2 with TRBJ2-5; D is uncertain. V was clipped by 7 bases and J by 4 bases, with 13 bases between them. Germline values: CDR1 SNHLY, CDR2 FYNNEI. The CDR3 length is 13 residues. CDR3 sequence reads: CASTEHLRETQYF. The CDR3 nucleotides are TGTGCCAGCACCGAACATCTCCGAGAGACCCAGTACTTC.

The V call is TRBV28, the J call TRBJ1-5, with D perhaps TRBD1 (6 bases). The CDR3 loop spans 13 amino acids. Trimming left V 6 bases short and J 2 bases short, with 8 bases between. Looked up from germline, CDR1 is MDHEN and CDR2 is SYDVKM. This CDR3 is CASRRQGNQPQHF. CDR3 DNA: TGTGCCAGCAGACGACAGGGCAATCAGCCCCAGCATTTT.

The rearrangement uses TRBV6-5 and TRBJ2-6; D unclear. Germline V gene data show CDR1 as MNHEY and CDR2 as SVGAGI. The ends were cut back, 4 bases at V and 0 bases at J, with 7 bases in the middle. The CDR3 loop spans 15 amino acids. CDR3: CASSSLFSGANVLTF. The CDR3, as DNA: TGTGCCAGCAGTTCCCTCTTCTCTGGGGCCAACGTCCTGACTTTC.

The J gene is TRBJ2-3, the V gene TRBV3-1 (or the pseudogene TRBV3-2); a weak D match, TRBD1 (6 bases). The CDR3 consists of 15 residues. Germline V gene lookup returns CDR1 LGHDT and CDR2 YNNKEL (reference sequence). V lost 4 bases to trimming and J lost 2 bases, with 13 bases between them. This CDR3 is CASSRGQLYTDTQYF. DNA of the CDR3: TGTGCCAGCAGCCGAGGACAGCTATACACAGATACGCAGTATTTT.

The chain carries TRBV6-6 and TRBJ2-7; tentatively, D is TRBD1 (5 bases). V was cut by 0 bases and J by 5 bases, with 14 bases left in between. Germline V gene data show CDR1 as MNHNY and CDR2 as SVGAGI (reference sequence). This CDR3 has 15 amino acids. CDR3 coding DNA: TGTGCCAGCAGTTACTCATTCAGGGCAGGCGACGAGCAGTACTTC. It translates to CASSYSFRAGDEQYF.

The gene calls are TRBV27 and TRBJ2-3; 14 bases map to TRBD2. J was trimmed by 7 bases and V by 6 bases; bases with no gene match: 9. Germline V gene data show CDR1 as MNHEY and CDR2 as SMNVEV (reference sequence). The CDR3 is made up of 16 amino acids. The DNA of the CDR3 is TGTGCCAGCAGCCAGACTAGCGGGGGGGCGTGGAATACGCAGTATTTT. Residues: CASSQTSGGAWNTQYF.

The chain carries TRBV15 and TRBJ2-4, with a possible D match to TRBD2 (5 bases). The germline CDR1 and CDR2 sequences are LNHNV and YYDKDF (reference sequence). The CDR3 is made up of 16 amino acids. V lost 1 base to trimming and J lost 1 base, with 11 bases between them. The CDR3 is CATSRGRGGAKNIQYF. The CDR3 DNA follows: TGTGCCACCAGCAGAGGCCGGGGTGGGGCCAAAAACATTCAGTACTTC.

CDR3 protein: CATSDWGGSTDTQYF. Written as DNA, the CDR3 is TGTGCCACCAGTGATTGGGGGGGTAGCACAGATACGCAGTATTTT. The V gene is TRBV24-1, the J gene TRBJ2-3, with 7 bases aligning to TRBD2. The J segment lost 0 bases and the V segment lost 2 bases, leaving 1 base of the junction unmatched. Germline-derived CDR1 and CDR2 are KGHDR and SFDVKD. CDR3 length: 15 residues.

The chain is built from TRBV27 and TRBJ2-7; 7 nucleotides match TRBD2. This CDR3 comprises 15 residues. Germline trimming cut 5 bases from V and 0 bases from J; bases unmatched to any gene: 7. CDR1 and CDR2 from the germline V gene are MNHEY and SMNVEV (reference sequence). The DNA of the CDR3 is TGTGCCAGCAGTAGACTAGCAGAGGGCTCCTACGAGCAGTACTTC. This translates into CASSRLAEGSYEQYF.

The gene calls are TRBV7-9 and TRBJ2-1; no definite D call. Germline V CDR1 and CDR2: SEHNR, FQNEAQ (reference sequence). The V end was cut by 1 base, the J end by 13 bases, with 8 bases between. The CDR3 loop spans 11 amino acids. The CDR3 is CASSLEAGQFF. CDR3 DNA sequence: TGTGCCAGCAGCTTAGAGGCAGGACAGTTCTTC.

The rearrangement links TRBV30 to TRBJ1-2, with D perhaps matching TRBD1 (5 bases). Trimming pared 2 bases from V and 4 bases from J, leaving 14 bases between. Germline V gene sequence: CDR1 GTSNPN, CDR2 SVGIG (reference sequence). The CDR3 loop spans 14 amino acids. CDR3 in amino acids: CAWSQQAEGYGYTF. CDR3 nucleotides: TGTGCCTGGAGTCAACAGGCGGAAGGCTATGGCTACACCTTC.

This sequence joins TRBV5-6 and TRBJ2-1; 14 bases match TRBD2. The CDR3 has 18 residues. Germline V CDR1 and CDR2: SGHDT, YYEEEE. The trim removed 4 bases at V and 9 bases at J, leaving 15 bases unmatched. CDR3 DNA: TGTGCCAGCAGCAAGGGGACTAGCGGGGGCCGGACGTCTGGTGAGCAGTTCTTC. This translates into CASSKGTSGGRTSGEQFF. The whole variable domain, remainder taken from reference TRBV5-6 and TRBJ2-1, is DAGVTQSPTHLIKTRGQQVTLRCSPKSGHDTVSWYQQALGQGPQFIFQYYEEEERQRGNFPDRFSGHQFPNYSSELNVNALLLGDSALYLCASSKGTSGGRTSGEQFFGPGTRLTVL.

V usage is TRBV14 and J usage is TRBJ2-7; 8 positions match TRBD2. The CDR3 is made up of 18 amino acids. Per the germline V gene, CDR1 is SGHDN and CDR2 is FVKESK. Trimming removed 2 bases from V and 0 bases from J; junction bases left unmatched: 12. The CDR3 loop is CASSQLSSGRSNSYEQYF. CDR3 DNA sequence: TGTGCCAGCAGCCAATTGTCTAGCGGGCGGTCCAACTCCTACGAGCAGTACTTC.